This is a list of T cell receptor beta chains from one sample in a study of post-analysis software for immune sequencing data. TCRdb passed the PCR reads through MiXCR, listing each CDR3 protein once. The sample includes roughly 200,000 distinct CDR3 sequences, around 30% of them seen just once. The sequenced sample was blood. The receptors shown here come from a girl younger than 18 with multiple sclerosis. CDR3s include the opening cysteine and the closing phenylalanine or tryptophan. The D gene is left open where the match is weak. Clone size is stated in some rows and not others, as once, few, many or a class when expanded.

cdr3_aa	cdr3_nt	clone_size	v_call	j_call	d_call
CASSSPGQGSEAFF	TGTGCCAGCAGCTCACCGGGACAGGGGTCTGAAGCTTTCTTT	.	TRBV7-2	TRBJ1-1	TRBD1
CSATGEYEQYF	TGCAGCGCGACAGGCGAGTACGAGCAGTACTTC	.	TRBV29-1	TRBJ2-7	.
CASSFAGGSNQPQHF	TGTGCCAGCAGTTTCGCAGGAGGTAGCAATCAGCCCCAGCATTTT	.	TRBV12-3/TRBV12-4	TRBJ1-5	.
CSVKDFQETQYF	TGCAGCGTGAAGGACTTCCAAGAGACCCAGTACTTC	.	TRBV29-1	TRBJ2-5	.
CSGGLGKETQYF	TGCAGCGGGGGACTGGGGAAAGAGACCCAGTACTTC	few	TRBV29-1	TRBJ2-5	.
CASSQTGNTEAFF	TGCGCCAGCAGTCAAACAGGGAACACTGAAGCTTTCTTT	.	TRBV5-1	TRBJ1-1	.
CASSLTPLWTGGAMVGYTF	TGTGCCAGCAGTTTAACTCCCCTCTGGACAGGGGGCGCCATGGTGGGCTACACCTTC	few	TRBV27	TRBJ1-2	TRBD1
CASTDPALDTQYF	TGCGCCAGCACCGACCCGGCCCTGGATACGCAGTATTTT	.	TRBV5-1	TRBJ2-3	.
CASSLGPGPWETQYF	TGTGCCAGCAGCTTAGGTCCAGGGCCCTGGGAGACCCAGTACTTC	many	TRBV5-4	TRBJ2-5	.
CATSVGGRAVNEQFF	TGTGCCACCAGTGTTGGCGGGAGGGCTGTGAATGAGCAGTTCTTC	few	TRBV24-1	TRBJ2-1	TRBD2